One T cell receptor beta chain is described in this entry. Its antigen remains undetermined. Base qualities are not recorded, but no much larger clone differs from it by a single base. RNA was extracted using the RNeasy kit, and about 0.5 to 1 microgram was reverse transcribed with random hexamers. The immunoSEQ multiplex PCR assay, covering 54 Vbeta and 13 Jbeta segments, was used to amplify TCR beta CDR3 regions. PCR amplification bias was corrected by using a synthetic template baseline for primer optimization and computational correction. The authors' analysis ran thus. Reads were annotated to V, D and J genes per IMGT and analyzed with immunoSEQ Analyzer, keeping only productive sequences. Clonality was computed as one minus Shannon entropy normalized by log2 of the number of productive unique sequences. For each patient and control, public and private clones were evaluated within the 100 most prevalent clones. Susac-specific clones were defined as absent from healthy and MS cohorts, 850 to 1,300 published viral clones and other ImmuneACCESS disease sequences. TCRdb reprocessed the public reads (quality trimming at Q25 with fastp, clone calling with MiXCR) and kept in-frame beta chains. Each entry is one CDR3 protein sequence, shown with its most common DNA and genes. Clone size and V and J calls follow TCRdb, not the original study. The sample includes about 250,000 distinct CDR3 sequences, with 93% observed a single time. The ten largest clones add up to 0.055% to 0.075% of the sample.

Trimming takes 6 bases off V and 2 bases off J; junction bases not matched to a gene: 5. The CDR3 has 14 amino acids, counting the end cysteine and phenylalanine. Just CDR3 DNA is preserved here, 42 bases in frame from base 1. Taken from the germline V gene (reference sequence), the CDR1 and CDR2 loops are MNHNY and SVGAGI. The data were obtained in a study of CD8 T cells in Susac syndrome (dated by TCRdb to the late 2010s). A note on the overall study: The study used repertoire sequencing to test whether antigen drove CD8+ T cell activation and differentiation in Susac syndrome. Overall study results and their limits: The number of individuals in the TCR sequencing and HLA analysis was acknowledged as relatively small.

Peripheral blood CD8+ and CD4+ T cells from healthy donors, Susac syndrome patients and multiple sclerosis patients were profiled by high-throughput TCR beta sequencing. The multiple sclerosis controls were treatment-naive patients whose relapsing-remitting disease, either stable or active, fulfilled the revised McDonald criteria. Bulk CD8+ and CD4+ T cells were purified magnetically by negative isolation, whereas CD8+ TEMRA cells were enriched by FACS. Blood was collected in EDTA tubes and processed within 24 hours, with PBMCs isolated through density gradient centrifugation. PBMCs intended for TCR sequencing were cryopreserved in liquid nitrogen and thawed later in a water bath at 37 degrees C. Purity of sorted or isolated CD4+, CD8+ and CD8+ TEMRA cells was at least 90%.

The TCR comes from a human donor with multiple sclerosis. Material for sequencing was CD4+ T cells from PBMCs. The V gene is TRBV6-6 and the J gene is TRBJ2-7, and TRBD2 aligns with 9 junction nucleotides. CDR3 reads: CASRSSGGTYEQYF. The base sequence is TGTGCCAGCAGATCAAGCGGGGGGACCTACGAGCAGTACTTC.